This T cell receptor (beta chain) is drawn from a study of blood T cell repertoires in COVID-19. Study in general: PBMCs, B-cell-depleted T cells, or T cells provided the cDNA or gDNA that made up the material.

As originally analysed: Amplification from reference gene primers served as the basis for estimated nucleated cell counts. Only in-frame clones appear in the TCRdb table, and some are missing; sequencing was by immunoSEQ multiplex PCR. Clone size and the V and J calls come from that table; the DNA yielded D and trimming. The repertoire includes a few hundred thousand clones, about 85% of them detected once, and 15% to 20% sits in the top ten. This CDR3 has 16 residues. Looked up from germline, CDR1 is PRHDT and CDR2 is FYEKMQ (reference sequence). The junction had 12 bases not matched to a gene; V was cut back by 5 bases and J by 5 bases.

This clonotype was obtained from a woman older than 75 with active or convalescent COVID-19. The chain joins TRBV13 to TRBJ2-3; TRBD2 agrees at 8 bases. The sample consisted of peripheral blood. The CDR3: CASSLFSSGVGDTQYF. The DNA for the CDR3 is TGTGCCAGCAGCCTCTTCAGTAGCGGGGTAGGAGATACGCAGTATTTT.